This T cell receptor beta chain originates from a study of cytomegalovirus exposure and HLA in healthy donors. Healthy donors of bone marrow made up the group. Between the trimmed V and J ends, which lost 10 bases and 3 bases, there was a span of 10 bases. The germline gives CDR1 MRHNA, CDR2 SNTAGT. The CDR3 is 12 amino acids. It was with 60 Vbeta and 13 Jbeta primers that the PCR ran. The assay was immunoSEQ multiplex PCR, and TCRdb's table has in-frame clones only and misses some. The top ten hold 7% to 7.5% of the sample, which has just over 150,000 clones, approximately 70% seen once. Study-wide results and limits: In a later analysis, most CMV-associated TCR beta chains appeared HLA-restricted. It was confirmed in vitro that a few of the CMV-associated chains were specific for CMV antigens. Sequencing likely produced, as an artifact, a cluster of highly shared sequence variants.

A remark on this clone: Its target is unknown.

The receptor's source is a middle-aged man in good health and CMV-seropositive. The chain has TRBV6-4 and TRBJ2-4, with D possibly matching TRBD2 (5 bases). The sequenced material came from PBMCs. The chain's CDR3 is CANGLSKNIQYF. The CDR3 bases are TGTGCCAACGGACTCAGCAAAAACATTCAGTACTTC.